These T cell receptor beta chains were read from a single sample in a study of a mutant IDH1 vaccine in newly diagnosed glioma. Their antigens remain unidentified. Using immunoSEQ multiplex PCR, the repertoire was profiled, and TCRdb retains in-frame clones only, with some absent. The table has 50,000 to 70,000 clones, approximately 81% seen once. This sample comprised PBMCs, obtained from a glioma patient whose treatment included an IDH1 peptide vaccine. These receptors came from a man aged 25-45 years with glioma. The CDR3 runs from the conserved cysteine through the conserved F or W. D genes are given only for firm matches. Clone size is not always given. Where it is, it says once, few, many or a class for expanded clones.

J gene,clone size,D gene,V gene,CDR3 DNA,CDR3 protein
TRBJ1-5,.,.,TRBV6-6,TGTGCCAGCAGTTTGATGGGGGGCCGTAGCAATCAGCCCCAGCATTTT,CASSLMGGRSNQPQHF
TRBJ2-2,.,.,TRBV7-6,TGTGCCAGCAGCCGAGTCAACGGCAACACCGGGGAGCTGTTTTTT,CASSRVNGNTGELFF
TRBJ2-2,.,.,TRBV7-9,TGTGCCAGCAGCTTAGGTTCAGAACCGAACACCGGGGAGCTGTTTTTT,CASSLGSEPNTGELFF
TRBJ2-1,.,TRBD2,TRBV6-6,TGTGCCAGCTTCGGGACTAGCGGGTCCTACTACAATGAGCAGTTCTTC,CASFGTSGSYYNEQFF
TRBJ2-5,.,.,TRBV7-7,TGTGCCAGCACCCCTCTGCCCCCTCAGGGTGGTGGGGGGCGGGAGACCCAGTACTTC,CASTPLPPQGGGGRETQYF
TRBJ2-3,.,TRBD1,TRBV19,TGTGCCAGTAGTATCGGGACAGGGAAATTTAGAGGCACAGATACGCAGTATTTT,CASSIGTGKFRGTDTQYF
TRBJ2-7,.,.,TRBV5-4,TGTGCCAGCAGCGACAGTACTTCCTACGAGCAGTACTTC,CASSDSTSYEQYF
TRBJ1-2,.,.,TRBV28,TGTGCCAGCAGTTTATACGGGTATGGCTACACCTTC,CASSLYGYGYTF
TRBJ1-2,.,.,TRBV9,TGTGCCAGCAGCGTAGAACGCGGGGTTGGCTACACCTTC,CASSVERGVGYTF
TRBJ2-3,.,TRBD2,TRBV6-1,TGTGCCAGCAGTGAAATGGGGGGGTACACAGATACGCAGTATTTT,CASSEMGGYTDTQYF
TRBJ1-4,.,TRBD1,TRBV19,TGTGCCAGTAGTATGAGGACAGGGGGCGGTGAAAAACTGTTTTTT,CASSMRTGGGEKLFF
TRBJ1-4,.,.,TRBV5-4,TGTGCCAGCAGCTCAACCGGACAGACACCTAATGAAAAACTGTTTTTT,CASSSTGQTPNEKLFF
TRBJ1-1,.,.,TRBV4-1,TGCGCCAGCAGCCAAGAACCGGGCCTGGGCACTGAAGCTTTCTTT,CASSQEPGLGTEAFF
TRBJ1-1,.,.,TRBV13,TGTGCCAGCAGCCCATATAAGGGGGAATTCACTGAAGCTTTCTTT,CASSPYKGEFTEAFF
TRBJ1-3,.,TRBD1,TRBV6-1,TGTGCCAGCAGTGAATACAGGGACAGCGACACCATATATTTT,CASSEYRDSDTIYF
TRBJ2-3,.,.,TRBV27,TGTGCCAGCAGTTCTCCCCTCATAGCGCCAGATACGCAGTATTTT,CASSSPLIAPDTQYF
TRBJ2-7,once,TRBD1,TRBV9,TGTGCCAGCAGCGTCCGGGACAGCGAATCCTACGAGCAGTACTTC,CASSVRDSESYEQYF
TRBJ2-7,few,.,TRBV4-1,TGCGCCAGCAGCCCAAGACCTGACAGGACCTCCGAGCAGTACTTC,CASSPRPDRTSEQYF
TRBJ2-4,.,.,TRBV15,TGTGCCACGACCCGGGACCGCGGCTTGAAAAACATTCAGTACTTC,CATTRDRGLKNIQYF
TRBJ1-5,.,.,TRBV19,TGTGCCAGTTTGGGTAGCAATCAGCCCCAGCATTTT,CASLGSNQPQHF
TRBJ2-4,.,.,TRBV5-4,TGTGCCAGCAGCCCGGACAGAAACATTCAGTACTTC,CASSPDRNIQYF
TRBJ1-4,.,.,TRBV18,TGTGCCAGCTCACGGGGAACTAATGAAAAACTGTTTTTT,CASSRGTNEKLFF
TRBJ1-1,few,.,TRBV19,TGTGCCAGTAGCGGGACTGTGAACACTGAAGCTTTCTTT,CASSGTVNTEAFF
TRBJ2-7,.,TRBD2,TRBV6-5,TGTGCCAGCAGTTATGGTGGGGGGGATTACGAGCAGTACTTC,CASSYGGGDYEQYF
TRBJ2-3,.,TRBD2,TRBV9,TGTGCCAGCAGCCTCGGACTAGCGGGCACAGATACGCAGTATTTT,CASSLGLAGTDTQYF
TRBJ1-3,.,.,TRBV11-3,TGTGCCAGCAGCGCCTCCCCGGGGCCTGGAAACACCATATATTTT,CASSASPGPGNTIYF
TRBJ1-6,.,.,TRBV7-9,TGTGCCAGCAGCTTAGACGGGGCCGGGAGCGGTCCCCTCCACTTT,CASSLDGAGSGPLHF
TRBJ2-7,.,.,TRBV5-1,TGCGCCAGCAGCTTAGCCCGAGGTGGGGGGGCGGAGGAGCAGTACTTC,CASSLARGGGAEEQYF
TRBJ1-6,.,.,TRBV7-9,TGTGCCAGCAGCCCGAGGGACGACTATAATTCACCCCTCCACTTT,CASSPRDDYNSPLHF
TRBJ1-1,few,.,TRBV25-1,TGTGCCAGCAGGGCAAGGACACTGAACACTGAAGCTTTCTTT,CASRARTLNTEAFF
TRBJ2-7,.,TRBD1,TRBV29-1,TGCAGCGTTGATAGGCCGGGACAGGGTTACGAGCAGTGCTTC,CSVDRPGQGYEQCF
TRBJ2-7,.,.,TRBV2,TGTGCCAGCAGGGCGGGACAGCACATCTCCTACGAGCAGTACTTC,CASRAGQHISYEQYF
TRBJ1-2,.,.,TRBV6-1,TGTGCCAGCAGTGTGGATGGCTACACCTTC,CASSVDGYTF
TRBJ1-4,.,.,TRBV2,TGTGCCAGCAGTGTCCAGTGGGTAGTGTTTTTT,CASSVQWVVFF
TRBJ2-2,.,.,TRBV27,TGTGCCAGCAGTTGGGGTGGGGATAACACCGGGGAGCTGTTTTTT,CASSWGGDNTGELFF
TRBJ2-6,once,TRBD2,TRBV4-1,TGCGCCAGCAGCGTTCTGGGACTAGCGGGAAACTCTGGGGCCAACGTCCTGACTTTC,CASSVLGLAGNSGANVLTF
TRBJ1-1,.,.,TRBV19,TGTGCCAGTAGTATAGGATCCCACTTCGAAGCTTTCTTT,CASSIGSHFEAFF
TRBJ2-7,.,.,TRBV7-9,TGTGCCAGCAGCTTAGCATCTCAAATGACAGTCATCTACGAGCAGTACTTC,CASSLASQMTVIYEQYF
TRBJ2-7,.,TRBD1,TRBV4-1,TGCGCCAGCAACCCCGGGACAGGAACCTACGAGCAGTACTTC,CASNPGTGTYEQYF
TRBJ2-7,.,TRBD2,TRBV15,TGTGCCACCAGCGACCATAGCGGGGGGATCGACGAGCAGTACTTC,CATSDHSGGIDEQYF
TRBJ1-1,few,.,TRBV30,TGTGCCTGGAGTGTAGGGGAGAACACTGAAGCTTTCTTT,CAWSVGENTEAFF
TRBJ1-5,.,TRBD1,TRBV25-1,TGTGCCAGCTCCGGGACAGATAGCAATCAGCCCCAGCATTTT,CASSGTDSNQPQHF
TRBJ2-7,.,.,TRBV2,TGTGCCAGCACCTACAGCCCGGACAGCTCCTACGAGCAGTACTTC,CASTYSPDSSYEQYF
TRBJ1-3,.,TRBD1,TRBV5-1,TGCGCCAGCAGCCGAAGGACAGGGGCGACCTCTGGAAACACCATATATTTT,CASSRRTGATSGNTIYF
TRBJ2-7,few,.,TRBV7-9,TGTGCCAGCAGCTTTTGGACAGACTTCGGGGAGCAGTACTTC,CASSFWTDFGEQYF
TRBJ2-3,.,.,TRBV5-1,TGCGCCAGCAGCTTGGGTTCAGATACGCAGTATTTT,CASSLGSDTQYF